These 2 T cell receptor beta chains share one sample of origin, sequenced in a study of cytomegalovirus exposure and HLA in healthy donors. Vbeta (60) and Jbeta (13) primers were used in the PCR. Only in-frame clones appear in the TCRdb table, and some are missing; sequencing was by immunoSEQ multiplex PCR. The sample contains over 150,000 clones, over 70% of which appear only once. The sequencing input was PBMCs. All receptors come from a woman between 45 and 60 years old in good health and CMV-seropositive.

V usage is TRBV7-9 and J usage is TRBJ2-3; TRBD1 agrees at 7 bases. The junction had 13 bases not matched to a gene; V was cut back by 4 bases and J by 3 bases. The CDR3 covers 17 residues. The germline CDR1 and CDR2 sequences are SEHNR and FQNEAQ (reference sequence). CDR3 bases: TGTGCCAGCAGCTATACACAGGGGATCGTGGTGACAGATACGCAGTATTTT. Translating gives CASSYTQGIVVTDTQYF.

The chain has TRBV29-1 and TRBJ1-2, with TRBD1 matching over 9 bases. CDR1 SQVTM and CDR2 ANQGSEA come from the germline V gene. This CDR3 region has 13 residues. J gave up 4 bases and V 6 bases, and 6 bases lay outside the gene matches. The CDR3 nucleotides are TGCAGCGTGTCCGGGACAGGGCCCTATGGCTACACCTTC. Amino acids: CSVSGTGPYGYTF.